The clone carrying this TCR beta chain was observed at least ten times. Antigen specificity is unknown. TCRdb itself ran the RT-PCR reads through MiXCR, one entry per CDR3 protein. The table lists hundreds of thousands of distinct CDR3 sequences, around 13% of them singletons. The CDR3 is 14 amino acids. Germline loops: CDR1 SGHDN, CDR2 FVKESK. The trim removed 4 bases at V and 5 bases at J, leaving 2 bases unmatched. This record belongs to a study of response to subunit inactivated influenza vaccine. General study results and limits: It was the authors' suggestion that each seasonal influenza vaccination recruits few new T cells.

This clonotype was sampled from a man in his fifties or sixties who received an inactivated influenza vaccine. The chain combines TRBV14 with TRBJ2-1; 10 bases align to TRBD2. The sample consisted of PBMCs from blood, taken 14 to 15 days before vaccination. CDR3 protein: CASSPGLANNEQFF. CDR3 nucleotides: TGTGCCAGCAGCCCGGGACTAGCGAACAATGAGCAGTTCTTC.